This note documents a single T cell receptor beta chain sequence. Original processing methods: Researchers report that nucleated cell counts were estimated from reference gene primer amplification. Here immunoSEQ multiplex PCR was the method, and the copy in TCRdb shows in-frame clones only, minus some. That table supplies the V and J calls and clone size; D and trimming were determined from the DNA. This table has 150,000 to 200,000 clones, roughly 82% appearing once. This specimen belongs to a study of blood T cell repertoires in COVID-19. J lost 1 base, V lost 4 bases, and 6 bases had no gene match. This CDR3 has 15 residues. Germline assignment: CDR1 SGHKS and CDR2 YYEKEE (reference sequence).

Sequenced input: PBMCs or T cells enriched from blood (not recorded which). This TCR came from a man between 50 and 59 years old who had recovered from COVID-19. This rearrangement joins TRBV5-5 to TRBJ2-7, with TRBD2 matching 9 bases. CDR3 amino acids: CASSGGGAWSYEQYF. CDR3 sequence (DNA): TGTGCCAGCAGCGGCGGGGGGGCATGGTCCTACGAGCAGTACTTC.